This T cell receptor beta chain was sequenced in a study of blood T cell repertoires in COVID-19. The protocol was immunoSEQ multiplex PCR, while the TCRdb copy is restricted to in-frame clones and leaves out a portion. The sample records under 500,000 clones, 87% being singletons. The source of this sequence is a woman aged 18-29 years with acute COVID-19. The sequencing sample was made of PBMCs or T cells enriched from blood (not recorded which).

Written as DNA, the CDR3 is TGTGCCAGCAGTTTATCCCCGGGGGAGATTATTAATTCACCCCTCCACTTT. Translating gives CASSLSPGEIINSPLHF. The chain has TRBV27 and TRBJ1-6; tentative D call: TRBD1 (5 bases). The V end lost 0 bases, the J end lost 6 bases, and 15 bases lay between the germline ends. CDR3 length: 17 residues. Looked up from germline, CDR1 is MNHEY and CDR2 is SMNVEV (reference sequence).